This entry features one T cell receptor beta chain sequence. No antigen is known for it. Base-call qualities are not available, and no considerably larger clone is one nucleotide away. Measured from the cysteine to the phenylalanine, the CDR3 is 14 residues long. The entry retains the CDR3 DNA only, 42 bases that are in frame from base 1. After removal of 4 bases from V and 7 bases from J, the junction retains 8 bases not matched to a gene. From the germline V gene (reference sequence), CDR1 is SGHKS and CDR2 is YYEKEE. The donors belonged to the validation cohort of approximately 130 subjects, which was separate from the roughly 700-subject first cohort. This record comes from a study of cytomegalovirus exposure and HLA in healthy donors listed by TCRdb under 2017. Notes on the research overall: The 666 repertoires of the first cohort and the 95 to 150 validation repertoires were produced on the same platform, according to a later analysis. The aim of the study was to test whether cataloging public T cell receptors could identify signatures of past pathogen exposure. In addition to the first cohort of 500 to 850 subjects, a separate validation cohort of approximately 130 different subjects was used. To predict cytomegalovirus infection status, the study combined high-throughput TCR immunosequencing, statistical association of individual TCRs with disease status, and machine learning. General conclusions and limits of the study: The authors suggested that the approach could potentially be generalized to other disease states and immunological phenotypes. In a later analysis, TCRs clustered in the first cohort were found to also tend to co-occur in the roughly 120 validation repertoires, with approximately 94% of cluster scores above 0. The study gave a list of over 150 TCR beta chains associated with cytomegalovirus. A later analysis had no HLA typing for the validation cohort, so co-occurrence there was scored across all 130 or so repertoires. The classifier was reported to diagnose cytomegalovirus status with high specificity and sensitivity in both the original cohort and the validation cohort. While some public TCRs were present in many individuals, most TCR sequences turned up only very rarely across donors. Three of the identified cytomegalovirus-associated TCR beta chains were confirmed in vitro to be specific for cytomegalovirus antigens.

Libraries were made using the immunoSEQ multiplex PCR assay. The authors' analysis ran thus. To diagnose cytomegalovirus status from the catalog of TCR beta chain sequences, a statistical classification framework was built. In TCRdb, the immuneACCESS table is reduced to in-frame sequences with V and J assigned. These tables do not hold every clone; where another copy was compared, an unresolved V gene accounts for under half, and the others remain unexplained. That table gives V, J and clone size, and the DNA gave D and trimming. The sample includes approximately 140,000 clones, with 84% observed a single time. 1.4% of the sample is in the top ten clones.

This TCR came from a woman in her twenties or thirties in good health and CMV-seronegative. The chain employs TRBV5-5 and TRBJ1-5; 7 bases in the middle match TRBD1. Sequences were obtained from PBMCs. The bases are TGTGCCAGCAGCCGAACAGGGGTCCGCCAGCCCCAGCATTTT. Translated, it reads CASSRTGVRQPQHF.